This is a list of T cell receptor beta chains from one sample in a study of shared clonotypes between healthy human individuals. Measured with immunoSEQ multiplex PCR; TCRdb has only the in-frame clones, and not every one. Found here are fewer than 3 million clones, about nine tenths of them singletons; the top ten hold about 0.41%. Sequenced: naive CD4+ T cells from PBMCs. The receptors were sampled from a man between 18 and 35 years old in good health. Some clones in this sample may be carry-over from other donors' samples. Each CDR3 is given with its conserved first and last residue. The D gene is left open where the match is weak. Some rows have no size entry. The others give once, few or many, or a class for an expanded clone.

V gene	D gene	J gene	clone size	CDR3 DNA	CDR3 protein
TRBV4-3	TRBD2	TRBJ2-5	NA	TGCGCCAGCAGCATCAGCGGGGCGGCCGGAGAGACCCAGTACTTC	CASSISGAAGETQYF
TRBV18	NA	TRBJ2-3	NA	TGTGCCAGCTCACCAGGAGAGATAAGTGTTTCAGATACGCAGTATTTT	CASSPGEISVSDTQYF
TRBV5-1	NA	TRBJ1-4	once	TGCGCCAGCAGCACAGGACAAACAACTAATGAAAAACTGTTTTTT	CASSTGQTTNEKLFF
TRBV5-1	NA	TRBJ1-3	NA	TGCGCCAGCAGCTTGATAGGGCAGAGTCAAAACACCATATATTTT	CASSLIGQSQNTIYF
TRBV4-1	NA	TRBJ2-5	NA	TGCGCCAGCAGCCAAGAGGGCTGGAGGGGTGAGACCCAGTACTTC	CASSQEGWRGETQYF
TRBV28	NA	TRBJ1-2	NA	TGTGCCAGCAGACCAGGGGCAGTCTATGGCTACACCTTC	CASRPGAVYGYTF
TRBV11-3	TRBD2	TRBJ2-3	NA	TGTGCCAGCAGCCCTCTAGCGGGATCCACAGATACGCAGTATTTT	CASSPLAGSTDTQYF
TRBV28	TRBD1	TRBJ2-5	NA	TGTGCCAGCAGCCCAATGAGGGGGCGCGTGTACTTC	CASSPMRGRVYF
TRBV27	NA	TRBJ1-6	once	TGTGCCAGCAGTTGGGGGACTAGCAATAATTCACCCCTCCACTTT	CASSWGTSNNSPLHF
TRBV4-2	NA	TRBJ1-2	NA	TGTGCCAGCAGCCAAGAGAAGCTGACGTGGGGCTACACCTTC	CASSQEKLTWGYTF
TRBV18	NA	TRBJ2-3	NA	TGTGCCAGCTCACTCCTTTTAGGCCAAACAGATACGCAGTATTTT	CASSLLLGQTDTQYF
TRBV4-3	TRBD2	TRBJ2-5	NA	TGCGCCAGCAGCCAAGGGAGCGGGAGGGTTTTAGAGACCCAGTACTTC	CASSQGSGRVLETQYF
TRBV29-1	TRBD2	TRBJ2-1	once	TGCAGCGTTGAAGATGGGCTAGCGGGAGTCAATGAGCAGTTCTTC	CSVEDGLAGVNEQFF
TRBV5-1	TRBD1	TRBJ1-1	NA	TGCGCCAGCAGCTTCGACAGGGGGTCCACTGAAGCTTTCTTT	CASSFDRGSTEAFF
TRBV2	TRBD1	TRBJ1-1	NA	TGTGCCAGCAGCCTGACAGGGGTCGGGACTGAAGCTTTCTTT	CASSLTGVGTEAFF
TRBV4-2	NA	TRBJ2-1	NA	TGTGCCAGCAGCCAAGAATGGGAACCTGAGCAGTTCTTC	CASSQEWEPEQFF
TRBV5-1	TRBD1	TRBJ2-2	NA	TGCGCCAGCAGCTCCCGGACAGGCAACACCGGGGAGCTGTTTTTT	CASSSRTGNTGELFF
TRBV9	TRBD2	TRBJ2-1	NA	TGTGCCAGCAGCGTGGATCCGGGACTAGGATACAATGAGCAGTTCTTC	CASSVDPGLGYNEQFF
TRBV5-1	TRBD1	TRBJ1-2	NA	TGCGCCAGCAGCAGGGGACAGGCCTTAGGTGGCTACACCTTC	CASSRGQALGGYTF
TRBV28	NA	TRBJ2-3	NA	TGTGCCAGCAGTTTATCGGGGAATACGCAGTATTTT	CASSLSGNTQYF
TRBV5-1	NA	TRBJ2-2	NA	TGCGCCAGCAGCCCTCTGGGGACCGGGAACACCGGGGAGCTGTTTTTT	CASSPLGTGNTGELFF
TRBV7-9	NA	TRBJ2-5	NA	TGTGCCAGCAGATTATCCTCCTATAACGGAGAGACCCAGTACTTC	CASRLSSYNGETQYF
TRBV11-2	TRBD2	TRBJ2-3	NA	TGTGCCAGCAGCTCATGGCGCGGGAGGGCCTTGGCAGATACGCAGTATTTT	CASSSWRGRALADTQYF
TRBV7-9	NA	TRBJ1-4	NA	TGTGCCAGCAGCCGACGGGCAACTAATGAAAAACTGTTTTTT	CASSRRATNEKLFF
TRBV5-4	NA	TRBJ2-7	NA	TGTGCCAGCAGTAGGGACGTTCCCACCTACGAGCAGTACTTC	CASSRDVPTYEQYF
TRBV4-1	NA	TRBJ1-2	NA	TGCGCCAGCAGCCAAGATGGGGTGGGGGCTAACTATGGCTACACCTTC	CASSQDGVGANYGYTF
TRBV5-1	NA	TRBJ2-2	NA	TGCGCCAGCAGACCAGGGGCCGGGGAGCTGTTTTTT	CASRPGAGELFF
TRBV5-1	TRBD2	TRBJ2-2	once	TGCGCCAGCAGCTTGGGAAATAGCGGGAGTGCCACCGGGGAGCTGTTTTTT	CASSLGNSGSATGELFF
TRBV19	NA	TRBJ2-1	once	TGTGCCAGTAGTACCCCGATGGGCTCCTACAATGAGCAGTTCTTC	CASSTPMGSYNEQFF
TRBV7-2	TRBD2	TRBJ2-1	NA	TGTGCCAGCAGCCGTGTCTCGGCGGGAGGCGGTTACAATGAGCAGTTCTTC	CASSRVSAGGGYNEQFF
TRBV19	NA	TRBJ2-2	NA	TGTGCCAGTAGTATATACACCCTCAGCACCGGGGAGCTGTTTTTT	CASSIYTLSTGELFF
TRBV5-1	TRBD2	TRBJ2-1	NA	TGCGCCAGCAGCTTGGGGAGCGGGAGGTCCTACAATGAGCAGTTCTTC	CASSLGSGRSYNEQFF
TRBV4-3	NA	TRBJ2-7	NA	TGCGCCAGCAGCCTTGGCCCGACAGATTACGAGCAGTACTTC	CASSLGPTDYEQYF
TRBV7-2	TRBD1	TRBJ2-7	NA	TGTGCCAGCAGTATTACCGGGACAGGGGTCGAGCAGTACTTC	CASSITGTGVEQYF
TRBV4-1	NA	TRBJ2-1	NA	TGCGCCAGCAGCCCGGAGGCCGACAATGAGCAGTTCTTC	CASSPEADNEQFF
TRBV6-1	NA	TRBJ2-3	NA	TGTGCCAGCATGCCCGGACTTTCCACAGATACGCAGTATTTT	CASMPGLSTDTQYF
TRBV15	TRBD1	TRBJ2-7	NA	TGTGCCACCAGCAGAGATTCAGGGACAGGGATTGTCTACGAGCAGTACTTC	CATSRDSGTGIVYEQYF
TRBV7-2	TRBD1	TRBJ2-5	once	TGTGCCAGCAGCTTAATGAGGACAGGGAGTGGGGAAGAGACCCAGTACTTC	CASSLMRTGSGEETQYF
TRBV5-1	NA	TRBJ2-1	NA	TGCGCCAGCAGAGTTTTATCGGGAGAAGGTTCCTACAATGAGCAGTTCTTC	CASRVLSGEGSYNEQFF
TRBV25-1	NA	TRBJ2-7	NA	TGTGCCAGCAGGGCTCTCTACGAGCAGTACTTC	CASRALYEQYF
TRBV7-2	NA	TRBJ2-7	NA	TGTGCCAGCAGCTTAGGCCACACAATCTACGAGCAGTACTTC	CASSLGHTIYEQYF
TRBV5-8	TRBD1	TRBJ2-2	NA	TGTGCCAGCAGCTGGCCTACAGGGGATGGGGAGCTGTTTTTT	CASSWPTGDGELFF
TRBV15	TRBD2	TRBJ2-5	NA	TGTGCCACCAGCCCGCTAGCGGTGGGGACTGGGACCCAGTACTTC	CATSPLAVGTGTQYF
TRBV5-4	NA	TRBJ1-5	NA	TGTGCCAGCAGCTTAGCCCCGCGGGGTCAGCCCCAGCATTTT	CASSLAPRGQPQHF
TRBV19	NA	TRBJ1-1	NA	TGTGCCAGTAGTATAGGAGGGAGTGAAGCTTTCTTT	CASSIGGSEAFF
TRBV27	TRBD2	TRBJ2-2	NA	TGTGCCAGCAGCACACCCGGGACTAGCGTCCTTACCGCGAACACCGGGGAGCTGTTTTTT	CASSTPGTSVLTANTGELFF
TRBV2	TRBD2	TRBJ2-3	NA	TGTGCCAGCAGACCGGGACTAGCATTAGATACGCAGTATTTT	CASRPGLALDTQYF
TRBV27	TRBD1	TRBJ1-2	NA	TGTGCCAGCAGTTTAAAGCCGACCGGACAGGGGAACGGCTACACCTTC	CASSLKPTGQGNGYTF